Each of the 8 T cell receptor beta chains below was sequenced from the same sample in a study of spatial heterogeneity in lung cancer. One entry per CDR3 protein, called by TCRdb with MiXCR from the 5' RACE reads. The sample contains 26,000 or so distinct CDR3 sequences, 8.4% of which appear only once. Documented time point: sample taken at primary tumor resection. Tumor, nontumor lung or frozen PBMC supplied whole RNA that was sequenced unsorted. Material: PBMCs, obtained at surgery. The origin of the receptors is a female donor with early-stage non-small cell lung cancer.

This clonotype was detected a few times. The genes are TRBV6-2 or TRBV6-3 and TRBJ1-1; 10 bases are shared with TRBD1. The CDR3 runs to 14 residues. Trimming at V came to 6 bases and at J to 4 bases, leaving 5 bases not matched to a gene. Germline V gene sequence: CDR1 MNHEY, CDR2 SVGEGT. CDR3 sequence (DNA): TGTGCCAGCAGAGGGGGACAGGGGACCACTGAAGCTTTCTTT. Translation: CASRGGQGTTEAFF.

This clonotype was counted at least ten times. The chain links TRBV2 to TRBJ2-1, with D tentatively TRBD2 (6 bases). The CDR3 length is 14 residues. The V gene lost 4 bases and the J gene lost 10 bases, with 17 bases spanning the gap. Germline lookup yields CDR1 SNHLY and CDR2 FYNNEI. The CDR3 DNA is TGTGCCAGCAGTGGCAGGAGGCGGGAAACAGAGCAGTTCTTC. Translated: CASSGRRRETEQFF.

The chain is built from TRBV4-2 and TRBJ2-1, with 9 bases that match TRBD1. V dropped 4 bases and J dropped 9; count of bases not matched to a gene: 7. This CDR3 is 14 amino acids long. Germline CDR1 is LGHNA and CDR2 is YNFKEQ. This CDR3 reads CASSRTDRGGEQFF. The DNA for the CDR3 is TGTGCCAGCAGCCGAACGGACAGGGGAGGTGAGCAGTTCTTC.

A few counts support this clonotype. The chain joins TRBV20-1 to TRBJ2-3, with 7 bases matching TRBD2. Germline V gene sequence: CDR1 DFQATT, CDR2 SNEGSKA (reference sequence). The V and J ends lost 7 bases and 2 bases, in that order; junction bases with no gene match: 12. CDR3 length: 15 residues. The CDR3 spells CSGGVREKATDTQYF. The DNA for the CDR3 is TGCAGTGGCGGTGTGCGGGAGAAGGCCACAGATACGCAGTATTTT.

This clonotype came up many times. The chain carries TRBV20-1 and TRBJ2-1; 7 bases map to TRBD2. Germline V CDR1 and CDR2: DFQATT, SNEGSKA (reference sequence). This CDR3 contains 17 residues. Germline trimming cut 0 bases from V and 4 bases from J; bases unmatched to any gene: 12. The CDR3 bases are TGCAGTGCTAGAGATCGGGCTAGCGGTCTGGGGTACAATGAGCAGTTCTTC. Protein sequence: CSARDRASGLGYNEQFF.

This clonotype was detected ten times or more. The gene calls are TRBV12-3 or TRBV12-4 and TRBJ2-2; TRBD2 agrees at 14 bases. The CDR3 covers 16 residues. V lost 5 bases, J lost 5 bases, and 4 bases stayed unmatched. The CDR3 is CASSGLAGGWTGELFF. CDR3 bases: TGTGCCAGCAGTGGACTAGCGGGAGGATGGACCGGGGAGCTGTTTTTT.

This clonotype showed up many times. This sequence joins TRBV18 and TRBJ1-1; D call uncertain. V dropped 3 bases and J dropped 4 bases, with 12 bases sitting between them. The CDR3 runs 14 residues. Germline lookup yields CDR1 KGHSH and CDR2 LQKENI. CDR3 sequence reads: CASSPGVRVTEAFF. The CDR3 DNA sequence: TGTGCCAGCTCACCCGGAGTACGTGTCACTGAAGCTTTCTTT. Based on the CDR3 plus reference TRBV18 and TRBJ1-1, the full variable domain is NAGVMQNPRHLVRRRGQEARLRCSPMKGHSHVYWYRQLPEEGLKFMVYLQKENIIDESGMPKERFSAEFPKEGPSILRIQQVVRGDSAAYFCASSPGVRVTEAFFGQGTRLTVV.

This clonotype has only a few counts. DNA of the CDR3: TGTGCCAGCAGTCCAAGACAAGGAACTAACTATGGCTACACCTTC. It encodes CASSPRQGTNYGYTF. V is TRBV27 and J is TRBJ1-2; D is unclear. CDR1 and CDR2 from the germline V gene are MNHEY and SMNVEV (reference sequence). CDR3 length: 15 amino acids. Trimming removed 5 bases at V and 0 bases at J, with 13 bases between.